This T cell receptor beta chain was retrieved from a study of tissue T cells after allogeneic stem cell transplantation. As concerns this clone: Genes and germline come from the mouse.

The table came from immunoSEQ multiplex PCR; TCRdb's copy has only in-frame clones and leaves some out. Among nearly 50,000 clones listed, about 73% were seen once. The clonotype comes from a pool of C57BL/6 mice in good health. Material for sequencing was sorted cells pooled from one or two spleens.

This CDR3 is CASGDGGGRVSAETLYF. CDR3 DNA (partial): TGTGCCAGCGGTGATGGGGGGGGGCGCGTGAGTGCAGAAACGCTGTAT. V and J are TRBV13-2 and TRBJ2-3; TRBD2 aligns across 8 bases. The CDR3 end falls 1 residue outside the read, so it is completed with the germline J gene. The CDR3 sequence is 17 residues long. Germline lookup yields CDR1 NNHNN and CDR2 SYGAGS (reference sequence). J gave up 0 bases and V 0 bases, and 6 bases lay outside the gene matches.